The sequence of this T cell receptor beta chain was determined in a study of cytomegalovirus exposure and HLA in healthy donors. Findings of the study overall: Further analysis was carried out later, and it showed several of the most significant clusters appearing linked to common viral pathogens. Later analysis suggested most CMV-associated TCR beta chains were HLA-restricted.

Germline CDR1 PRHDT, CDR2 FYEKMQ (reference sequence). V dropped 5 bases and J dropped 0 bases, with 11 bases sitting between them. The CDR3 spans 15 residues. This PCR relied on a set of 60 Vbeta primers and 13 Jbeta primers. Libraries were prepared by immunoSEQ multiplex PCR; TCRdb keeps only in-frame clonotypes and omits some of them. The table includes about 130,000 clones, about four fifths detected once. A word on this clone: The antigen is undetermined.

The chain links TRBV13 to TRBJ1-3; D ambiguous. The origin of this receptor is a woman aged 60 to 75 in good health and CMV-seropositive. The specimen was PBMCs. CDR3 loop: CASSRYVPSGNTIYF. The CDR3 DNA reads as TGTGCCAGCAGCCGCTACGTCCCCTCTGGAAACACCATATATTTT.